Sequencing of this T cell receptor beta chain was carried out in a study of shared clonotypes between healthy human individuals. Assay used: immunoSEQ multiplex PCR; TCRdb lists only in-frame clones, some missing. The repertoire holds under 550,000 clones, with 95% to 97% as singletons. The CDR3 runs to 17 residues. Germline V gene data show CDR1 as LNHDA and CDR2 as SQIVND (reference sequence). With 5 bases clipped from V and 8 bases from J, the junction kept 18 bases outside the gene matches. The sequencing sample was made of naive CD4+ T cells sorted from blood. Subset described: CD45RA+ positively selected. The J gene is TRBJ2-7, the V gene TRBV19; 10 bases align to TRBD2. The origin of this receptor is a woman aged 30 to 39 in good health. For the CDR3, the DNA is TGTGCCAGTAGTCGAAACAAGGCGTCTAGCGGGAGTGGGAAGCAGTACTTC. Its protein is CASSRNKASSGSGKQYF.